This TCR beta chain was found in a study of a mutant IDH1 vaccine in newly diagnosed glioma. Study background: Investigators started vaccination 4-6 weeks after radiotherapy alone, or with temozolomide cycles. Visit V12 was at week 35; visit V13 was at week 47. Study results and caveats: There were vaccine-induced immune responses in about 93% of the patients.

This CDR3 is 17 amino acids long. CDR1 is KGHSH, CDR2 LQKENI, per germline. V shed 3 bases, J shed 1 base, and the junction held 4 bases outside the gene matches. Regarding time point: week 47, end of study. The vaccine gave 300 ug of a 20-mer mutant IDH1 peptide subcutaneously per dose. A note on this clone: Its target is not known.

Produced via immunoSEQ multiplex PCR; TCRdb's table is partial and in-frame only. The sample shows about 59,000 clones, roughly 87% of them seen only once. The rearrangement joins TRBV18 to TRBJ2-3; 13 bases line up with TRBD2. The sample in question was PBMCs, obtained from a glioma patient whose treatment included an IDH1 peptide vaccine. The receptor was derived from a man aged 25-45 years with glioma. The CDR3 nucleotides are TGTGCCAGCTCACCGCCAGGGACTAGCGGGGGCACAGATACGCAGTATTTT. This gives the protein CASSPPGTSGGTDTQYF.